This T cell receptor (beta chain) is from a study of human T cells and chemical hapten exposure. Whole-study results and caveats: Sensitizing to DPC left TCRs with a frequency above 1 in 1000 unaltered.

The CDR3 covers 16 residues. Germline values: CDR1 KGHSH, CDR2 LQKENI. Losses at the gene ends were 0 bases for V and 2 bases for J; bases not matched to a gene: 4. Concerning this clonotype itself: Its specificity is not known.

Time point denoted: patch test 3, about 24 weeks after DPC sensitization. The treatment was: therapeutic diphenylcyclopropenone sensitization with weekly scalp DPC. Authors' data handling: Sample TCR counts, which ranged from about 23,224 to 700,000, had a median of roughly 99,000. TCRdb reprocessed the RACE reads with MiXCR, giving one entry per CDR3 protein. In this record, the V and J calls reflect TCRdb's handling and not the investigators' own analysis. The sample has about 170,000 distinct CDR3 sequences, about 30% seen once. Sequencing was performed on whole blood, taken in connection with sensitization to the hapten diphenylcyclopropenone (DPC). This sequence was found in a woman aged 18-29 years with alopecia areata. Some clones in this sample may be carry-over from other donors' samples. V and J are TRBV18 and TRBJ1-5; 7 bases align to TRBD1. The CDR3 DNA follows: TGTGCCAGCTCACCACCGGGTCAGGGGGGCAATCAGCCCCAGCATTTT. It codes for CASSPPGQGGNQPQHF. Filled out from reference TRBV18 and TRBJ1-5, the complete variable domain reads NAGVMQNPRHLVRRRGQEARLRCSPMKGHSHVYWYRQLPEEGLKFMVYLQKENIIDESGMPKERFSAEFPKEGPSILRIQQVVRGDSAAYFCASSPPGQGGNQPQHFGDGTRLSIL.